This TCR beta chain stems from a study of T cell responses to AZD1222 COVID-19 vaccine. Study-wide results and caveats: Donors were largely white British and mainly female; clonal diversity was possibly underestimated. A reported finding is that nearly half of spike-specific TCRs target unmutated variant regions.

TCRdb's copy holds only in-frame clones and misses some; the assay was immunoSEQ multiplex PCR. The sample yields about 150,000 clones, roughly 88% seen once. On this clone itself: Its target is unknown.

Germline V lookup: CDR1 LNHNV, CDR2 YYDKDF (reference sequence). Trimming removed 0 bases at V and 8 bases at J, with 7 bases between. This CDR3 region has 13 residues. The starting material was peripheral blood, obtained on day 0 of MenACWY control vaccination. The chain is built from TRBV15 and TRBJ1-4; D ambiguous. This sequence was found in an adult in good health. The CDR3 region has the DNA TGTGCCACCAGCAGAGATCGGCTCGAAAAACTGTTTTTT. This codes for CATSRDRLEKLFF.